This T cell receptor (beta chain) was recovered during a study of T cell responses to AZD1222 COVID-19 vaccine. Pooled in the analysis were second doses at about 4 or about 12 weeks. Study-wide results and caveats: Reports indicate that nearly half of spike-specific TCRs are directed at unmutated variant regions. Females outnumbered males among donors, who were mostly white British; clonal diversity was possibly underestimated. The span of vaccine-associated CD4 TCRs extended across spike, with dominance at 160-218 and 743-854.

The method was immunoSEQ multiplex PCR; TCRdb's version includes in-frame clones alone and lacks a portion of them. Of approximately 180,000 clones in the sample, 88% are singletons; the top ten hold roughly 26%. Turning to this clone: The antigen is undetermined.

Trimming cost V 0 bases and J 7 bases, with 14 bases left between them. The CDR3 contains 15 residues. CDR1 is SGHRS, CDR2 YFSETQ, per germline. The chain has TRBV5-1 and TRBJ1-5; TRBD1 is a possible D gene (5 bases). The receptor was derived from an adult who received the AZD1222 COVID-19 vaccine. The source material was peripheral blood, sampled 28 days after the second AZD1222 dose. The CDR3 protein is CASSLDSGLGQPQHF. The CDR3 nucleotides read TGCGCCAGCAGCTTGGATTCGGGGCTTGGGCAGCCCCAGCATTTT.